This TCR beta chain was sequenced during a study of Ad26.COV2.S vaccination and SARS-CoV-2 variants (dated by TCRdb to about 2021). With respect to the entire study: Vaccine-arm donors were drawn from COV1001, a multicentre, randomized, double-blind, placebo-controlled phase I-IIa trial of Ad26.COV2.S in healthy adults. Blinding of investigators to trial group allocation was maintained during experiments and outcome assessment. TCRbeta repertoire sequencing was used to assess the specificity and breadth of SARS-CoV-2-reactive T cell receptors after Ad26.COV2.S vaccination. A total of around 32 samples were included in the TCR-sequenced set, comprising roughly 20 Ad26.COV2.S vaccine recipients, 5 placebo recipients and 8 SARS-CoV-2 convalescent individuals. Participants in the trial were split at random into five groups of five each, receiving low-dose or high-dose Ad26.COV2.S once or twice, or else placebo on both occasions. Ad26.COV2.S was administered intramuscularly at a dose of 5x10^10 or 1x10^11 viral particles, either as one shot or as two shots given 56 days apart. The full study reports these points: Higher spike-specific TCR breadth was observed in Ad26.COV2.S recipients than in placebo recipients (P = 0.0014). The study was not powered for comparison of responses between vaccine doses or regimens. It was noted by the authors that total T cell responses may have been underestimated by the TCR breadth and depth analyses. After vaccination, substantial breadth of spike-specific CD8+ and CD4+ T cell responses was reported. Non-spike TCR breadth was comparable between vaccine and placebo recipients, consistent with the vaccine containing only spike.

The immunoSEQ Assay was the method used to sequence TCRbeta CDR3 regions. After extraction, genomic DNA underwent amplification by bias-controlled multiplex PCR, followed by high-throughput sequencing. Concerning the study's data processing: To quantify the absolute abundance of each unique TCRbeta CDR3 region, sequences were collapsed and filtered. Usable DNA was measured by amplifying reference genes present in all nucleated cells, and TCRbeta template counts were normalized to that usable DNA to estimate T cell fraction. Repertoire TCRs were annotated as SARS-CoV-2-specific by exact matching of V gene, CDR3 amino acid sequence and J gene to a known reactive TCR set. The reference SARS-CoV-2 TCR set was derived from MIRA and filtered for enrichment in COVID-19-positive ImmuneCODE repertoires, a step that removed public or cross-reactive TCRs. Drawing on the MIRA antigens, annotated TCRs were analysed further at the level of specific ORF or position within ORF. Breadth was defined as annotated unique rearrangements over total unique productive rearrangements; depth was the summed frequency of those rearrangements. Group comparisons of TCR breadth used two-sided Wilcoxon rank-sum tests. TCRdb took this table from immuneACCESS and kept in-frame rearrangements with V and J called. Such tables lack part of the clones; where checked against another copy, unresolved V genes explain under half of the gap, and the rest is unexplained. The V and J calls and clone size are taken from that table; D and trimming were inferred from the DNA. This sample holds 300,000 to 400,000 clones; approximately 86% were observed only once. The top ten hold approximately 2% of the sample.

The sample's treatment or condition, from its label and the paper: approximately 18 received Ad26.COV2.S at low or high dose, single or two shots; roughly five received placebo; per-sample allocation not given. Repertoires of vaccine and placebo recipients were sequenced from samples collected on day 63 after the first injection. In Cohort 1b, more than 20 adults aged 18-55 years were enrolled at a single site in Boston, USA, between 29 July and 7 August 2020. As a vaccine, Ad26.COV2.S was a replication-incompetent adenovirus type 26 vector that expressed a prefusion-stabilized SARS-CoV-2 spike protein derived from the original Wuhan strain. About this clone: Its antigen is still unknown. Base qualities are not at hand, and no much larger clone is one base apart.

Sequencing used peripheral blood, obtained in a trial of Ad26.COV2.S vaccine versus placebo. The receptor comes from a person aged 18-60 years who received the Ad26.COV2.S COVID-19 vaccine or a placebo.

The DNA is as follows: TGTGCCAGCAGTCCTTTAGGATCCTACAATGAGCAGTTCTTC. Translated, this gives CASSPLGSYNEQFF. The V gene is TRBV2 and the J gene is TRBJ2-1; the D gene is unclear. The V and J ends are trimmed by 5 bases and 1 base, leaving 9 bases between them. Per the germline V gene, SNHLY is the CDR1 and FYNNEI is the CDR2. From its cysteine to its phenylalanine, the CDR3 spans 14 amino acids. Solely the CDR3 DNA is kept, with 42 bases framed from the first base. Reference TRBV2 and TRBJ2-1 genes cover what lies past the CDR3, so the full variable domain is EPEVTQTPSHQVTQMGQEVILRCVPISNHLYFYWYRQILGQKVEFLVSFYNNEISEKSEIFDDQFSVERPDGSNFTLKIRSTKLEDSAMYFCASSPLGSYNEQFFGPGTRLTVL.